A selection of T cell receptor beta chains follows, all from one sample in a study of control samples from healthy donors and cancer patients. Measured with immunoSEQ multiplex PCR; TCRdb has only the in-frame clones, and not every one. This table has around 80,000 clones, roughly 90% appearing once. Material for sequencing was blood. Receptors were obtained from a man aged 45-65 years in good health. Each CDR3 is given without its conserved first and last residue. A D gene is named only where the DNA matches it firmly.

>TRBD1|TRBV4-1
ASSHNIATGVKETQY
>TRBD1|TRBV27
ASGRQGVGFQPQH
>TRBD1|TRBV24-1
ATTSFRDRENEQY
>-|TRBV2
ASSFRADEQY
>-|TRBV21-1
ASSKPGQPRNTIY
>TRBD1|TRBV3-1/TRBV3-2
ASSLMGQGAPGYT
>-|TRBV3-1/TRBV3-2
ASSQASTEAF
>-|TRBV11-2
ASSFAGARNEQF
>-|TRBV10-1
ASSESLPQETQY
>TRBD1|TRBV19
ASTRAGGSNTEAF
>-|TRBV24-1
ATSDLQETQY
>TRBD1|TRBV27
ASSFRTGNHEQY
>-|TRBV3-1/TRBV3-2
ASSREWGRAGELF
>TRBD1|TRBV5-1
ASSLDRQGYT
>TRBD2|TRBV2
ASSYSGGEGDTQY
>-|TRBV11-2
ASSLGRLDGYT
>TRBD1|TRBV24-1
ATSDPGRGHAETQY
>TRBD1|TRBV19
ATEGQGAGYT
>TRBD2|TRBV19
ASKGSGGYEQY